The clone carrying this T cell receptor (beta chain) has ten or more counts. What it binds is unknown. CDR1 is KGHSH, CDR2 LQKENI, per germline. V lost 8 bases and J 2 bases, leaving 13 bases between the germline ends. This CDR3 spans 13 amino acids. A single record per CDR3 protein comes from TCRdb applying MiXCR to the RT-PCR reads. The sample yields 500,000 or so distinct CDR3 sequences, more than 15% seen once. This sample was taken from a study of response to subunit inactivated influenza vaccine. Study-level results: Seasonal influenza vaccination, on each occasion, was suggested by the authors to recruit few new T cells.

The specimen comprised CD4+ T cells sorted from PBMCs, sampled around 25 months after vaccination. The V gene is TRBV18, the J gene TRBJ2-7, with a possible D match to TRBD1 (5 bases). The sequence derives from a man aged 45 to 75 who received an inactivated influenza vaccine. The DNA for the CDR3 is TGTGCCAGCAGCCCAGACAGAACCTACGAGCAGTACTTC. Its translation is CASSPDRTYEQYF.